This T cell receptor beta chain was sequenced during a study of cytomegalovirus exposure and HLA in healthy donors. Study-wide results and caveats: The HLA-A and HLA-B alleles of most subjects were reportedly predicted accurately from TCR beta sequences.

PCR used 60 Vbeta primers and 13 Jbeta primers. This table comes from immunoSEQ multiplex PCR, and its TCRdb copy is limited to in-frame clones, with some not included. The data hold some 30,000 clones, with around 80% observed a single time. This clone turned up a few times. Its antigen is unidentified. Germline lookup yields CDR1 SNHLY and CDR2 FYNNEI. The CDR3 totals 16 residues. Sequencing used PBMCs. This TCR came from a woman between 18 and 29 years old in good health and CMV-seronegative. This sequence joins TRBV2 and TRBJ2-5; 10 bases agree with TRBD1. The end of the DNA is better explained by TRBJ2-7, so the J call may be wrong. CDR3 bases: TGTGCCAGCACTCCCGGCTTGGGACAGGGGATTTACGAGCAGTACTTC. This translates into CASTPGLGQGIYEQYF.